This T cell receptor (beta chain) was captured by sequencing in a study of early T cells in non-severe SARS-CoV-2 infection. Across the whole study: The chains were unpaired, and the sequenced material was bulk RNA from unsorted whole blood.

Notes on the study in general: VDJdb matching favored anti-spike CD8 responses, missing private and CD4 specificities.

The protocol attached unique molecular identifiers to individual cDNA molecules. TCRdb reanalysed the 5' RACE reads using MiXCR and keeps one entry per CDR3 protein. This sample has 48,000 or so distinct CDR3 sequences, with approximately 5.7% found just once. This clonotype appeared many times. The antigen is not known. Germline V gives CDR1 SGHDN, CDR2 FVKESK. The V end was cut by 4 bases, the J end by 7 bases, with 14 bases between. This CDR3 has 13 residues. This specimen consisted of whole blood, obtained at baseline. The gene calls are TRBV14 and TRBJ2-7; a possible D gene is TRBD2 (5 bases). The TCR originated in an adult who was a healthcare worker with PCR-confirmed SARS-CoV-2 infection or an uninfected control (not recorded which). The CDR3 protein is CASSPHLTGEQYF. In DNA form, the CDR3 reads TGTGCCAGCAGCCCCCACTTGACGGGGGAGCAGTACTTC.